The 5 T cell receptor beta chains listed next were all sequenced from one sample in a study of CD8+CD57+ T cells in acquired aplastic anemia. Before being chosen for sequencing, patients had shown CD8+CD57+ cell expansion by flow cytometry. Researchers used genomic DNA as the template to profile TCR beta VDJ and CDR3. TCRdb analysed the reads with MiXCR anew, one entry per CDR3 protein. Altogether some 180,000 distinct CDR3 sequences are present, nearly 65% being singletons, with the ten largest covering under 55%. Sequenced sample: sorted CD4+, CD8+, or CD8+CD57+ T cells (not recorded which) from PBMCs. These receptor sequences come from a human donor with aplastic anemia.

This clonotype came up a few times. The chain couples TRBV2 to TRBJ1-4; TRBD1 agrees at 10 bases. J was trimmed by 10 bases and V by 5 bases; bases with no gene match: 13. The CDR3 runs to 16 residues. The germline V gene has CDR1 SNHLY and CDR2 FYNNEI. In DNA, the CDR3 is TGTGCCAGCAGTTCGACAGGGGGCGCGGAAATTGCAAAACTGTTTTTT. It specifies CASSSTGGAEIAKLFF.

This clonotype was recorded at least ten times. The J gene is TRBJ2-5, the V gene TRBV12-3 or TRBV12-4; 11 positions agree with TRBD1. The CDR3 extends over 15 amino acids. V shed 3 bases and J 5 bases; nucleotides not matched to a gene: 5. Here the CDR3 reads CASSFWTGGLETQYF. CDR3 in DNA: TGTGCCAGCAGTTTCTGGACAGGGGGCCTTGAGACCCAGTACTTC.

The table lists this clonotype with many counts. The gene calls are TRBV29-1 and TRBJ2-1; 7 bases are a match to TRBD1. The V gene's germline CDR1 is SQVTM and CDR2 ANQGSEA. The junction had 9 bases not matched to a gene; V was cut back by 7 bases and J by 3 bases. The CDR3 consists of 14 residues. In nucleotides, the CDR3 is TGCAGCGCCGAGGACAGGAAGGACTACAATGAGCAGTTCTTC. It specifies CSAEDRKDYNEQFF.

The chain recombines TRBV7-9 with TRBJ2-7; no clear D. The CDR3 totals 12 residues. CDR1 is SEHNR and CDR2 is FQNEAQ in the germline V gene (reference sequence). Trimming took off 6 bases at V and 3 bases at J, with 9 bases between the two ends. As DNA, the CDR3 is TGTGCCAGCAGGTTTACCGGCTACGAGCAGTACTTC. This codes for CASRFTGYEQYF.

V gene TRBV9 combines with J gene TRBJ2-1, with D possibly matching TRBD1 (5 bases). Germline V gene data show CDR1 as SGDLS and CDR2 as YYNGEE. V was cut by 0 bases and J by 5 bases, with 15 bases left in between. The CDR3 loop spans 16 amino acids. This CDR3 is CASSVGSQGRDNEQFF. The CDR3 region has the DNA TGTGCCAGCAGCGTAGGATCCCAGGGAAGAGACAATGAGCAGTTCTTC.